This T cell receptor (beta chain) was sequenced in a study of tumor-infiltrating lymphocytes in primary liver carcinoma. Study in general: Patients were men and women aged 30 to 69 years. Productive TCRbeta read yields ran from roughly 3.6 to 7.1 million per sample and were similar between tissues. Study-wide results and limits: Blood's top-250-clone fraction was significantly lower than that of tumors (p = 0.039). Relative to tumor region pairs, the tumor-adjacent and tumor-blood pairs showed overlap that was lower.

Blood RNA was derived from unsorted whole blood, and germline DNA was extracted too. To note about this clonotype: Antigen unknown.

V was pared by 4 bases and J by 3 bases, with 9 bases of the junction left unmatched. The CDR3 consists of 16 residues. CDR1 is SEHNR and CDR2 is FQNEAQ in the germline V gene (reference sequence). Reverse transcription of approximately 0.55 ug total RNA with a constant-region primer produced TCR beta cDNA. Sequencing libraries for TCR beta derived from three nested multiplex PCR rounds that used slightly modified ARM-PCR. A C-beta reverse primer and TRBV1-TRBV30 forward primers served in each of the first two PCR rounds, at approximately 10 cycles apiece. From the multiplex PCR reads, TCRdb called clonotypes with MiXCR, one entry per CDR3 protein. The sample carries over 250,000 distinct CDR3 sequences, around three fifths recorded once.

The receptor was isolated from a woman aged 25 to 45 with primary liver carcinoma and hepatitis B virus infection. The chain is built from TRBV7-9 and TRBJ2-7; 10 nucleotides match TRBD1. Sample: peripheral blood. The CDR3 spells CASSSGGTGVIYEQYF. CDR3 nucleotide sequence: TGTGCCAGCAGCTCCGGCGGGACAGGGGTTATCTACGAGCAGTACTTC.